This TCR beta chain derives from a study of T-cell memory formation after mild COVID-19. Study-wide context: The study found TCR clusters largely donor specific.

5'RACE primed from the constant segment yielded TCR alpha and TCR beta cDNA libraries bearing sample barcodes and UMIs. A single record per CDR3 protein comes from TCRdb applying MiXCR to the 5' RACE reads. The table lists 350,000 to 450,000 distinct CDR3 sequences, 20% of them singletons, with roughly 8.4% in the top ten. Study conclusions and caveats: CM and EM subsets held most contracting CD4+ clones; EMRA held CD8+ ones.

This clonotype has a handful of counts. Its antigen is undetermined. The CDR3 consists of 12 residues. The V gene's germline CDR1 is SGHDT and CDR2 YYEEEE. The V end was cut by 4 bases, the J end by 6 bases, with 10 bases between. This sequence joins TRBV5-6 and TRBJ1-1, with a weak D call TRBD1 (5 bases). The sequence derives from an adult woman who had mild COVID-19 (a few samples of this study predate the infection). Cell type and time point are not known. Sequenced sample: PBMCs or a T cell subset sorted from them (not recorded which). The chain's CDR3 is CASSAGGPEAFF. CDR3 nucleotide sequence: TGTGCCAGCAGCGCTGGGGGACCTGAAGCTTTCTTT.